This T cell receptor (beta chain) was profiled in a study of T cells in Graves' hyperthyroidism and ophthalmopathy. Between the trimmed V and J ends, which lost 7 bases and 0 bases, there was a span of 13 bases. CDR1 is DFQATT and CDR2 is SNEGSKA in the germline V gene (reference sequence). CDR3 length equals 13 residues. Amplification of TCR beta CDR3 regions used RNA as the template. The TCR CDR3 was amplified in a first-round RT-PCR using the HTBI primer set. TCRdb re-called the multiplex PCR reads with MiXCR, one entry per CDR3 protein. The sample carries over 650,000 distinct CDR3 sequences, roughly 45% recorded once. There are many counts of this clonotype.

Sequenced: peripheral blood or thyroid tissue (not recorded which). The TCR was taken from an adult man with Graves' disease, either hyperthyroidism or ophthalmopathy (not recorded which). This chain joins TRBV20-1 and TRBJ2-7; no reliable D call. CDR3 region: CSVRQQSSYEQYF. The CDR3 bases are TGCAGTGTCCGGCAACAGAGCTCCTACGAGCAGTACTTC.